This T cell receptor (beta chain) comes out of a study of blood T cell repertoires in COVID-19. Per the study methods: The assay estimated nucleated cells by amplifying reference gene primers. Generated by immunoSEQ multiplex PCR, the TCRdb table keeps only in-frame clones and is missing some. V, J and clone size are taken as reported in that table, and D and trimming were inferred from the DNA itself. The data contain fewer than 350,000 clones, approximately 91% of them singletons. The cohort comprised adults aged roughly 18 to 100 years residing in about two dozen US areas. Per the germline V gene, CDR1 is SGHTA and CDR2 is FQGNSA. The CDR3 runs 16 residues. With V trimmed by 6 bases and J by 4 bases, 8 bases remained unmatched.

V gene TRBV7-2 combines with J gene TRBJ2-5; 13 nucleotides line up with TRBD2. Material for sequencing was PBMCs or T cells enriched from blood (not recorded which). The receptor comes from a woman between 40 and 55 years old with acute COVID-19. For the CDR3, the DNA is TGTGCCAGCAGTGGGGGGGGACTAGCGGGACTAGAGACCCAGTACTTC. Protein: CASSGGGLAGLETQYF.